The rows below give T cell receptor beta chains drawn from one sample of a study of blood T cell repertoires in COVID-19. Clones were read by immunoSEQ multiplex PCR, and TCRdb kept only the in-frame ones, dropping some. The sample includes about 140,000 clones, around 82% of them seen just once. The sequenced sample consisted of peripheral blood. The receptor set was obtained from a man in his 60s with acute or convalescent COVID-19. Each CDR3 is given with its conserved first and last residue. D genes are given only for firm matches. Expanded clones get a size class; other rows say once, few or many, or leave the size out.

V	J	size	D	CDR3	DNA
TRBV10-2	TRBJ2-7	-	-	CASGRGSYEQYF	TGCGCCAGCGGCAGGGGTTCCTACGAGCAGTACTTC
TRBV28	TRBJ2-7	-	TRBD1	CASHRGLSSEQYF	TGTGCCAGCCACAGGGGTTTATCTTCCGAGCAGTACTTC
TRBV6-5	TRBJ2-7	-	TRBD2	CASSRLAGPNYEQYF	TGTGCCAGCAGTAGACTAGCGGGACCCAACTACGAGCAGTACTTC
TRBV19	TRBJ2-3	-	TRBD1	CATVQGALGTQYF	TGTGCCACCGTACAGGGGGCCCTAGGTACGCAGTATTTT
TRBV18	TRBJ2-1	-	-	CASSPVVGGSYNEQFF	TGTGCCAGCTCACCAGTAGTCGGGGGCTCCTACAATGAGCAGTTCTTC
TRBV29-1	TRBJ1-1	-	-	CSVAGEPMNTEAFF	TGCAGCGTTGCGGGGGAACCCATGAACACTGAAGCTTTCTTT
TRBV18	TRBJ2-1	-	-	CASSSREPSENEQFF	TGTGCCAGCTCATCTAGGGAACCTAGCGAGAATGAGCAGTTCTTC
TRBV7-7	TRBJ2-5	-	-	CASSLEGLFQETQYF	TGTGCCAGCAGCTTGGAGGGACTGTTCCAAGAGACCCAGTACTTC
TRBV28	TRBJ2-7	-	-	CASRQQGTPRGQYF	TGTGCCAGCAGGCAGCAAGGGACACCCCGCGGGCAGTACTTC
TRBV29-1	TRBJ1-4	-	-	CSVGTGDGKLFF	TGCAGCGTAGGGACTGGGGACGGCAAACTGTTTTTT
TRBV6-1	TRBJ1-3	-	-	CASSDSGNTIYF	TGTGCCAGCAGTGATTCGGGAAACACCATATATTTT
TRBV19	TRBJ1-1	-	TRBD1	CASRGRQGGAEAFF	TGTGCCAGTAGGGGACGACAGGGAGGCGCTGAAGCTTTCTTT
TRBV27	TRBJ2-1	once	TRBD2	CASSARLADFGEQFF	TGTGCCAGCAGTGCCCGACTAGCTGATTTCGGTGAGCAGTTCTTC
TRBV3-1/TRBV3-2	TRBJ2-1	-	-	CASGLTRYNEQFF	TGTGCCAGCGGCCTAACTAGGTACAATGAGCAGTTCTTC
TRBV6-5	TRBJ2-5	-	TRBD1	CASSYRGLQETQYF	TGTGCCAGCAGTTACAGGGGGCTCCAAGAGACCCAGTACTTC
TRBV27	TRBJ2-7	-	TRBD1	CASSLPHSTGVYEQYF	TGTGCCAGCAGTTTACCCCATTCTACAGGGGTCTACGAGCAGTACTTC
TRBV5-1	TRBJ1-4	-	-	CASSLTGGTNEKLFF	TGCGCCAGCAGTTTGACGGGGGGAACTAATGAAAAACTGTTTTTT
TRBV19	TRBJ2-1	-	-	CASSLTGRYNEQFF	TGTGCCAGTAGCCTGACAGGGAGGTACAATGAGCAGTTCTTC
TRBV24-1	TRBJ2-3	once	TRBD1	CATEGQDTDTQYF	TGTGCCACCGAGGGACAGGACACAGATACGCAGTATTTT
TRBV28	TRBJ2-6	-	TRBD1	CASKEEGAGANVLTF	TGTGCCAGCAAGGAAGAGGGGGCCGGGGCCAACGTCCTGACTTTC
TRBV3-1/TRBV3-2	TRBJ1-6	-	TRBD1	CASSQWQGAINSPLHF	TGTGCCAGCAGTCAATGGCAGGGGGCGATCAATTCACCCCTCCACTTT
TRBV4-2	TRBJ2-3	-	-	CASSQDVLGGDTQYF	TGTGCCAGCAGCCAAGATGTCCTCGGGGGAGATACGCAGTATTTT
TRBV7-8	TRBJ1-2	once	-	CASSLVSGGRVSYGYTF	TGTGCCAGCAGCTTAGTTTCCGGGGGGCGGGTGAGCTATGGCTACACCTTC
TRBV5-1	TRBJ2-7	-	-	CASRVGGSSYEQYF	TGCGCCAGCAGGGTTGGAGGCAGCTCCTACGAGCAGTACTTC
TRBV6-5	TRBJ1-1	few	-	CASSYNGGRTEAFF	TGTGCCAGCAGTTATAATGGGGGGAGAACTGAAGCTTTCTTT
TRBV10-3	TRBJ2-7	-	TRBD1	CAINSRGQHEQYF	TGTGCCATCAATTCCAGGGGGCAACACGAGCAGTACTTC
TRBV9	TRBJ2-1	many	TRBD2	CASSVDPGLAAYNEQFF	TGTGCCAGCAGCGTAGACCCGGGACTAGCGGCATACAATGAGCAGTTCTTC
TRBV6-5	TRBJ2-1	-	TRBD1	CASKSSPQGATEQFF	TGTGCCAGCAAGAGTTCGCCACAGGGGGCGACTGAGCAGTTCTTC
TRBV7-9	TRBJ1-2	-	TRBD1	CASSVDRGVYGYTF	TGTGCCAGCAGCGTCGACAGGGGTGTCTATGGCTACACCTTC
TRBV3-1/TRBV3-2	TRBJ2-5	-	-	CASSQDDTQETQYF	TGTGCCAGCAGCCAAGATGACACTCAAGAGACCCAGTACTTC
TRBV20-1	TRBJ2-1	-	TRBD2	CSASWVGGRAGDEQFF	TGCAGTGCTAGTTGGGTTGGCGGGAGGGCAGGGGATGAGCAGTTCTTC
TRBV11-2	TRBJ2-5	-	-	CASSLRWTDQETQYF	TGTGCCAGCAGCTTACGTTGGACAGACCAAGAGACCCAGTACTTC
TRBV27	TRBJ2-7	many	TRBD2	CASSDQGLAPTYEQYF	TGTGCCAGCAGTGACCAGGGACTAGCGCCCACCTACGAGCAGTACTTC